Listed below are T cell receptor beta chains from one sample, sequenced in a study of response to subunit inactivated influenza vaccine. TCRdb passed the RT-PCR reads through MiXCR, listing each CDR3 protein once. Among around 160,000 distinct CDR3 sequences listed, roughly 11% were seen once. The input for sequencing was non-naive T cells sorted from PBMCs, taken roughly 45 days after vaccination. These receptors were obtained from a man between 50 and 59 years old who received an inactivated influenza vaccine. CDR3s include the opening cysteine and the closing phenylalanine or tryptophan. A D gene is named only where the DNA matches it firmly. For some rows the clone size is stated as once, few or many, or as a class when expanded; others skip it.

TRBV7-2,TRBJ2-1,NA,12,NA,CASSPQKNEQFF,TGTGCCAGCAGCCCCCAGAAAAATGAGCAGTTCTTC
TRBV27,TRBJ2-7,TRBD2,14,NA,CASIRTSGPYEQYF,TGTGCCAGCATTAGGACTAGCGGGCCCTACGAGCAGTACTTC
TRBV10-3,TRBJ1-5,NA,15,many,CAISESVLGNQPQHF,TGTGCCATCAGTGAGTCGGTGTTGGGCAATCAGCCCCAGCATTTT
TRBV6-1,TRBJ2-7,NA,15,NA,CASSKYREGTYEQYF,TGTGCCAGCAGTAAGTACAGGGAGGGCACCTACGAGCAGTACTTC
TRBV20-1,TRBJ2-3,NA,12,NA,CSARVGADTQYF,TGCAGTGCTAGAGTGGGGGCAGATACGCAGTATTTT
TRBV6-2/TRBV6-3,TRBJ2-5,TRBD1,17,NA,CASSYDQDREYQETQYF,TGTGCCAGCAGTTACGACCAGGACAGGGAGTACCAAGAGACCCAGTACTTC
TRBV11-2,TRBJ2-5,NA,14,few,CASSLGVVRETQYF,TGTGCCAGCAGCCTCGGGGTGGTCCGCGAGACCCAGTACTTC
TRBV5-1,TRBJ1-2,TRBD1,14,many,CASSLISQGVPYTF,TGCGCCAGCAGCTTGATCTCCCAGGGGGTGCCCTACACCTTC
TRBV29-1,TRBJ1-2,TRBD1,14,many,CSVDGQGRNYGYTF,TGCAGCGTTGACGGACAGGGAAGAAACTATGGCTACACCTTC
TRBV7-9,TRBJ1-5,NA,14,many,CASSLEAGGQPQHF,TGTGCCAGCAGCTTAGAGGCAGGCGGTCAGCCCCAGCATTTT
TRBV14,TRBJ1-1,NA,15,NA,CASSQDRGLGTEAFF,TGTGCCAGCAGCCAAGACAGGGGTTTGGGAACTGAAGCTTTCTTT
TRBV10-3,TRBJ2-2,NA,15,NA,CATRRTGTNTGELFF,TGTGCCACAAGAAGGACGGGAACGAACACCGGGGAGCTGTTTTTT
TRBV9,TRBJ2-1,TRBD2,14,many,CASSVASTSHEQFF,TGTGCCAGCAGCGTAGCTTCGACTAGCCATGAGCAGTTCTTC
TRBV12-3/TRBV12-4,TRBJ2-7,NA,17,few,CASSPIMGGGSSYEQYF,TGTGCCAGCAGTCCAATAATGGGAGGGGGGAGCTCCTACGAGCAGTACTTC
TRBV6-1,TRBJ1-5,NA,13,few,CASSTGLGQPQHF,TGTGCCAGCAGTACAGGGTTGGGGCAGCCCCAGCATTTT
TRBV28,TRBJ1-2,NA,12,few,CASSTEGYGYTF,TGTGCCAGCAGCACAGAAGGCTATGGCTACACCTTC
TRBV14,TRBJ2-1,NA,14,few,CASSQVARINEQFF,TGTGCCAGCAGCCAAGTGGCTAGAATCAATGAGCAGTTCTTC
TRBV11-1,TRBJ2-1,TRBD2,19,few,CASSPTSGIGLGFYNEQFF,TGTGCCAGCAGCCCCACTAGCGGGATCGGTCTCGGGTTCTACAATGAGCAGTTCTTC
TRBV5-1,TRBJ2-5,TRBD1,13,few,CASKDRGQETQYF,TGCGCCAGCAAGGACAGGGGGCAAGAGACCCAGTACTTC
TRBV9,TRBJ2-1,TRBD2,15,many,CASSPSGTSNNQQFF,TGTGCCAGCAGCCCCTCAGGGACTAGCAATAATCAGCAGTTCTTC
TRBV12-3/TRBV12-4,TRBJ2-1,NA,15,few,CASSLRQQSNNEQFF,TGTGCCAGCAGTTTACGTCAACAGAGCAACAATGAGCAGTTCTTC
TRBV20-1,TRBJ2-7,TRBD1,14,few,CSARNPGTGGEQYF,TGCAGTGCTAGAAATCCAGGGACAGGAGGCGAGCAGTACTTC
TRBV2,TRBJ2-7,TRBD1,14,few,CASRQGIATYEQYF,TGTGCCAGTAGACAGGGTATCGCAACCTACGAGCAGTACTTC
TRBV5-1,TRBJ2-2,NA,14,many,CASSLRRDAGELFF,TGCGCCAGCAGCTTGCGCAGGGACGCCGGGGAGCTGTTTTTT
TRBV5-1,TRBJ1-1,NA,17,NA,CASSWDSLKVGYTEAFF,TGCGCCAGCAGCTGGGACTCCTTGAAGGTGGGGTACACTGAAGCTTTCTTT
TRBV20-1,TRBJ1-1,NA,15,NA,CSARKAVPGRAEAFF,TGCAGTGCTAGAAAGGCGGTCCCGGGCCGGGCTGAAGCTTTCTTT
TRBV3-1,TRBJ1-4,NA,16,NA,CASSQVAVATNEKLFF,TGTGCCAGCAGCCAAGTGGCGGTAGCAACTAATGAAAAACTGTTTTTT
TRBV6-2/TRBV6-3,TRBJ2-1,TRBD1,15,few,CASRKTGGVENEQFF,TGTGCCAGCAGGAAGACAGGGGGCGTAGAAAATGAGCAGTTCTTC
TRBV20-1,TRBJ1-6,NA,19,few,CSARDGTGRDSSYNSPLHF,TGCAGTGCTAGAGATGGAACGGGTAGGGATAGCTCCTATAATTCACCCCTCCACTTT
TRBV7-2,TRBJ1-6,NA,13,many,CASSLIVLSPLHF,TGTGCCAGCAGCCTGATAGTTCTATCACCCCTCCACTTT
TRBV27,TRBJ1-1,NA,13,few,CASKKLGRTEAFF,TGTGCCAGCAAAAAGTTGGGAAGAACTGAAGCTTTCTTT
TRBV12-3/TRBV12-4,TRBJ2-7,NA,12,many,CASSFGGYEQYF,TGTGCCAGCAGTTTTGGCGGCTACGAGCAGTACTTC
TRBV5-6,TRBJ2-5,NA,13,NA,CASRETGSETQYF,TGTGCCAGCAGAGAAACAGGGTCAGAGACCCAGTACTTC
TRBV7-2,TRBJ2-5,NA,15,many,CASSRAYGYQETQYF,TGTGCCAGCAGCCGGGCCTACGGATATCAAGAGACCCAGTACTTC
TRBV5-1,TRBJ1-2,TRBD1,15,many,CASSTGQGARDGYTF,TGCGCCAGCAGCACCGGACAGGGGGCGAGGGATGGCTACACCTTC
TRBV5-1,TRBJ2-3,TRBD1,16,few,CASSLVWGQGADTQYF,TGCGCCAGCAGCTTGGTATGGGGACAGGGGGCAGATACGCAGTATTTT
TRBV5-6,TRBJ1-6,TRBD1,19,many,CASSLEPAFRQGGDSPLHF,TGTGCCAGCAGCTTGGAGCCTGCCTTTCGACAGGGTGGGGATTCACCCCTCCACTTT
TRBV12-3/TRBV12-4,TRBJ2-7,NA,14,many,CASSGIGLSYEQYF,TGTGCCAGCAGTGGGATTGGCCTATCCTACGAGCAGTACTTC
TRBV10-3,TRBJ1-5,TRBD1,14,many,CAISEQGARQPQHF,TGTGCCATCAGTGAACAGGGGGCGAGGCAGCCCCAGCATTTT
TRBV10-3,TRBJ2-5,TRBD1,12,many,CAIMDRQETQYF,TGTGCCATCATGGACAGGCAAGAGACCCAGTACTTC
TRBV19,TRBJ2-7,NA,15,NA,CASSTDPIGPYEQYF,TGTGCCAGTAGTACCGATCCCATCGGACCCTACGAGCAGTACTTC
TRBV20-1,TRBJ1-1,NA,11,NA,CSAWDNTEASF,TGCAGTGCTTGGGATAACACTGAAGCTTCCTTT
TRBV7-9,TRBJ2-7,TRBD1,14,few,CASSDRDRLHEQYF,TGTGCCAGCAGCGACCGGGACAGGCTCCACGAGCAGTACTTC
TRBV20-1,TRBJ1-1,NA,16,NA,CSARGDQDRHNTEAFF,TGCAGTGCTAGAGGTGACCAGGACAGACACAACACTGAAGCTTTCTTT
TRBV7-9,TRBJ2-1,TRBD2,16,NA,CASSPGTTEPKNEQFF,TGTGCCAGCAGCCCCGGGACTACCGAGCCTAAGAATGAGCAGTTCTTC
TRBV10-3,TRBJ2-1,NA,15,many,CAISTPGVRQNEQFF,TGTGCCATCAGTACCCCGGGGGTACGTCAAAATGAGCAGTTCTTC
TRBV7-2,TRBJ2-7,NA,14,many,CASSSPVGSYEQYF,TGTGCCAGCAGCTCTCCCGTTGGCAGCTACGAGCAGTACTTC
TRBV5-1,TRBJ2-1,TRBD1,17,many,CASSWDRGPTSYNEQFF,TGCGCCAGCAGCTGGGACAGGGGGCCGACTTCCTACAATGAGCAGTTCTTC
TRBV18,TRBJ2-7,TRBD1,15,many,CASSLFRDRGYEQYF,TGTGCCAGCTCACTATTCCGGGACAGGGGCTACGAGCAGTACTTC
TRBV5-6,TRBJ2-1,NA,11,many,CASSLVGRAFF,TGTGCCAGCAGCTTAGTGGGAAGGGCGTTCTTC
TRBV10-3,TRBJ1-1,NA,14,few,CAITRGLTNTEAFF,TGTGCCATCACCCGGGGTTTGACGAACACTGAAGCTTTCTTT
TRBV20-1,TRBJ2-4,TRBD2,13,many,CSARGPGGDIQYF,TGCAGTGCTAGAGGGCCGGGGGGGGACATTCAGTACTTC
TRBV20-1,TRBJ2-3,TRBD2,16,NA,CSASAGTSGSRHTQYF,TGCAGTGCTAGTGCTGGGACTAGCGGGAGCAGACATACGCAGTATTTT
TRBV4-1,TRBJ2-2,TRBD2,21,NA,CASSQGLLGTSGRARTGELFF,TGCGCCAGCAGCCAAGGTTTACTCGGGACTAGCGGGAGGGCCAGAACCGGGGAGCTGTTTTTT
TRBV6-1,TRBJ2-2,TRBD1,16,many,CASSTRTGKRTGELFF,TGTGCCAGCAGTACCCGGACAGGGAAGAGGACCGGGGAGCTGTTTTTT
TRBV5-1,TRBJ1-5,TRBD1,16,few,CASSGTGTDSNQPQHF,TGCGCCAGCAGCGGAACCGGGACAGATAGCAATCAGCCCCAGCATTTT
TRBV4-3,TRBJ1-4,TRBD1,15,few,CASSQGLGQGRKLFF,TGCGCCAGCAGCCAAGGATTGGGACAGGGTAGAAAACTGTTTTTT
TRBV4-1,TRBJ1-6,NA,17,few,CASSQDPKTLYNSPLHF,TGCGCCAGCAGCCAAGATCCTAAGACCCTCTATAATTCACCCCTCCACTTT
TRBV4-1,TRBJ2-7,TRBD1,15,NA,CASSHSTGVGYEQYF,TGCGCCAGCAGCCACTCGACAGGGGTAGGATACGAGCAGTACTTC